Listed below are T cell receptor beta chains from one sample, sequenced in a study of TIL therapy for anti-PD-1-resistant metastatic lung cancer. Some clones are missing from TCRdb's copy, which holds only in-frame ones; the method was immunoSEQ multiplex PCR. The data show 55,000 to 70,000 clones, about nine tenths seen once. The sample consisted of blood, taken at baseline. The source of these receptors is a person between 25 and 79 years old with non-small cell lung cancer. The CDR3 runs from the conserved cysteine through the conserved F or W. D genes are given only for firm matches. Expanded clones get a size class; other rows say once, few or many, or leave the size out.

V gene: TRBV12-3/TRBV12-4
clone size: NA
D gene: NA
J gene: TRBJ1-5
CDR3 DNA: TGTGCCAGCAGACCAGGGATTCAGCCCCAGCATTTT
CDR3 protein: CASRPGIQPQHF

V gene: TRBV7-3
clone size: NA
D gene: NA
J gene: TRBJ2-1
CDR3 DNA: TGTGCCAGCAGCATTAAGAGACTAGCCTACAATGAGCAGTTCTTC
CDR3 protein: CASSIKRLAYNEQFF

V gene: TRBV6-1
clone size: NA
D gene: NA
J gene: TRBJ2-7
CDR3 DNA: TGTGCCAGCAGTTCCCCCACCGGGTTGGTTGCCGAGCAGTACTTC
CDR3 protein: CASSSPTGLVAEQYF

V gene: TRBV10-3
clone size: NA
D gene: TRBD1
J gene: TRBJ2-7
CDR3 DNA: TGTGCCATCAGTGAAGGGACAGGGGACCACGAGCAGTACTTC
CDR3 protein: CAISEGTGDHEQYF

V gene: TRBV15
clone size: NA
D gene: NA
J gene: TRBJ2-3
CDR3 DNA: TGTGCCACCAGCTTATCCCGGGGCGAGGCAGATACGCAGTATTTT
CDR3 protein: CATSLSRGEADTQYF

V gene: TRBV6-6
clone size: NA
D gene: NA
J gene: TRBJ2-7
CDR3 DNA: TGTGCCAGCAGCTCGGATATAGGGGCCTACGAGCAGTACTTC
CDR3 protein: CASSSDIGAYEQYF

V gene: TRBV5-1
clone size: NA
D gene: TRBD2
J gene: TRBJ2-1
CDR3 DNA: TGCGCCAGCAGCTTAATCATCCTAGCGGGAGGTTACAATGAGCAGTTCTTC
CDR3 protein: CASSLIILAGGYNEQFF

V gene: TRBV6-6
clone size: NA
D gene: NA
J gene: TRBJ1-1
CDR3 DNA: TGTGCCAGCAGTTTGAACTGGAACACTGAAGCTTTCTTT
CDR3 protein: CASSLNWNTEAFF

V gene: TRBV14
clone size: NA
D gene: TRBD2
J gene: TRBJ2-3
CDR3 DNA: TGTGCCAGCAGCCCGCGGGGGGGCACAGATACGCAGTATTTT
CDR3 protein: CASSPRGGTDTQYF

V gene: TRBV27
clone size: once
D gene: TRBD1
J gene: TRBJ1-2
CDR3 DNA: TGTGCCAGCAGTTCGACAGGGGGGGATTTCGGCTACACCTTC
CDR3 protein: CASSSTGGDFGYTF

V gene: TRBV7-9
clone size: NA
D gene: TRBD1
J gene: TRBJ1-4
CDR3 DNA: TGTGCCAGCAGTCGGACAGGGCCGGAGGAAAAACTGTTTTTT
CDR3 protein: CASSRTGPEEKLFF

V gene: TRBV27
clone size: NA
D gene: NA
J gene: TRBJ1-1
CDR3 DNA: TGTGCCAGCAGTTCCCCTAGCGCAGGGAACACTGAAGCTTTCTTT
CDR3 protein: CASSSPSAGNTEAFF

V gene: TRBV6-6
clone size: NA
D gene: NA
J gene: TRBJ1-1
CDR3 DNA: TGTGCCAGCACGGACAGCCAGAACACTGAAGCTTTCTTT
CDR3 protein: CASTDSQNTEAFF

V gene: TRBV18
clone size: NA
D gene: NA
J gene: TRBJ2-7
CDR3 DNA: TGTGCCAGCTCACCACCGTCGGCGAACGAGCAGTACTTC
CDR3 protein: CASSPPSANEQYF

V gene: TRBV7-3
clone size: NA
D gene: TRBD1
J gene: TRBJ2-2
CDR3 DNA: TGTGCCAGCAGCTTGGGACAGGGGAACACCGGGGAGCTGTTTTTT
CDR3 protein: CASSLGQGNTGELFF

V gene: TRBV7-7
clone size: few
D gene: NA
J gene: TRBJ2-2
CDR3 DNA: TGTGCCAGCAGCTTAGATGGCGCCGGGGAGCTGTTTTTT
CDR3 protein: CASSLDGAGELFF

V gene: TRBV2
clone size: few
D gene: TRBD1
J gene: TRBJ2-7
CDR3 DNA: TGTGCCAGCAGGAGGGACAGGGGCGAGCAGTACTTC
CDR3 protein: CASRRDRGEQYF

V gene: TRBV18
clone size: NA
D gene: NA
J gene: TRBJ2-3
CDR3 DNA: TGTGCCAGCTCACCCGCCCGGGACGCCACGGTAGATACGCAGTATTTT
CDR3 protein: CASSPARDATVDTQYF

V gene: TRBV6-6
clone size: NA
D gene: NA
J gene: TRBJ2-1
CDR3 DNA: TGTGCCAGCAGACTTGGCGGACCGTCCAATGAGCAGTTCTTC
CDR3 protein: CASRLGGPSNEQFF

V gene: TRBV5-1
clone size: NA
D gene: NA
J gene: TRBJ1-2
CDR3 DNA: TGCGCCAGCAAAGGATACGAAAATGGCTACACCTTC
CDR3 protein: CASKGYENGYTF

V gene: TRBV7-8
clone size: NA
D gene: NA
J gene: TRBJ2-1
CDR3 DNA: TGTGCCAGCAGCCCCGTAGTCTACAATGAGCAGTTCTTC
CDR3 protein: CASSPVVYNEQFF

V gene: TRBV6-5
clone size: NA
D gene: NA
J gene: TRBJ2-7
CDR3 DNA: TGTGCCAGCAACCCAGGGGAGACCTACGAGCAGTACTTC
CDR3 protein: CASNPGETYEQYF

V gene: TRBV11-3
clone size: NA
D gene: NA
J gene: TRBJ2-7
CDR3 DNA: TGTGCCAGCAGCTTAGTCACAGGAGGGGAGCAGTACTTC
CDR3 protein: CASSLVTGGEQYF

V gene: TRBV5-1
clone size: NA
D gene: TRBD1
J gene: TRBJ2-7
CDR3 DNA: TGCGCCAGCGGGACAGGCTACTCCTACGAGCAGTACTTC
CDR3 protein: CASGTGYSYEQYF

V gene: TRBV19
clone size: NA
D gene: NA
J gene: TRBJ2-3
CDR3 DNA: TGTGCCAGTAGTATAGATCCCGGGTCGTCAGATACGCAGTATTTT
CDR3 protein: CASSIDPGSSDTQYF

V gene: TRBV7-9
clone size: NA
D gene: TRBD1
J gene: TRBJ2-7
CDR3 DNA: TGTGCCAGCAGCTGGGGACAGGGGGCTTTTGGCGAGCAGTACTTC
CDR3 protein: CASSWGQGAFGEQYF

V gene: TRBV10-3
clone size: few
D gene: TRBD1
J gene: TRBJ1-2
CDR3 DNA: TGTGCCATCAGTACTGGACAGGGAGACTATGGCTACACCTTC
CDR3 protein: CAISTGQGDYGYTF

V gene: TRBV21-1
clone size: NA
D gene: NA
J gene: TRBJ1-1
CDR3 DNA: TGTGCCAGCAGCAGGACTTTCTTT
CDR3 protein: CASSRTFF

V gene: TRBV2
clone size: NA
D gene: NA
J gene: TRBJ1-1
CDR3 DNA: TGTGCCAGCAGGGGTACAGGGTCGGCTTTCTTT
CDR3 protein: CASRGTGSAFF

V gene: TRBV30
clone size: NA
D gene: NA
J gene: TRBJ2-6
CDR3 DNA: TGTGCCTGGGTCCGGAGGTCCCCTGGGGCCAACGTCCTGACTTTC
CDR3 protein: CAWVRRSPGANVLTF

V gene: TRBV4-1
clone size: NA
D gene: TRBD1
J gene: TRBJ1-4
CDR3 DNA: TGCGCCAGCAGCCAGGGGACAGGCATCAATGAAAAACTGTTTTTT
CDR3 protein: CASSQGTGINEKLFF

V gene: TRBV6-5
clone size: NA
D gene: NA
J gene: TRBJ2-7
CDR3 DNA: TGTGCCAGCAGCCAGGCGGTGAGCTCCTACGAGCAGTACTTC
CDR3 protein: CASSQAVSSYEQYF

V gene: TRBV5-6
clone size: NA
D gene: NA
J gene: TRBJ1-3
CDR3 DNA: TGTGCCAGCGGGCACCGGGACTCTGGAAACACCATATATTTT
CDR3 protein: CASGHRDSGNTIYF

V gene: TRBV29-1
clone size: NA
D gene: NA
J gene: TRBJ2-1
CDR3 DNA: TGCAGCGTTGCAAGGGTTTTAGACAATGAGCAGTTCTTC
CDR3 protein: CSVARVLDNEQFF

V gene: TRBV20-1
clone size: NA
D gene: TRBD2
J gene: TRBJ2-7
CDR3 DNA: TGCAGTGCTAGTACTAGCGGGAGGGCCAGGGTCTACGAGCAGTACTTC
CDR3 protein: CSASTSGRARVYEQYF

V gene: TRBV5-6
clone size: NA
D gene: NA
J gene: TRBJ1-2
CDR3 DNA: TGTGCCAGCAGCTTCGGGACAAGCACCTATGGCTACACCTTC
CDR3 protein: CASSFGTSTYGYTF

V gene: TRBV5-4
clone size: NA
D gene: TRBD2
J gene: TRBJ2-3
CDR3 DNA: TGTGCCAGCAGCCAGGGACTAGCGGGGGGGAGGGGCACAGATACGCAGTATTTT
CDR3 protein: CASSQGLAGGRGTDTQYF

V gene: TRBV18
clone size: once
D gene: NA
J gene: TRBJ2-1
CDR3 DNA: TGTGCCAGCTCACCACCGCGGGGGCACTCCTACAATGAGCAGTTCTTC
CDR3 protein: CASSPPRGHSYNEQFF

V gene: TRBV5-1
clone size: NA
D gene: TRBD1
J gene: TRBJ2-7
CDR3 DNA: TGCGCCAGCAGCGTGGGACAGGCTCCCTACGAGCAGTACTTC
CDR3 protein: CASSVGQAPYEQYF

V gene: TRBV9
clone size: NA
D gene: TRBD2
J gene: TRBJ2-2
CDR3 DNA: TGTGCCAGCAGCCGGGGGGCTAGCGGGAGATCGGACACCGGGGAGCTGTTTTTT
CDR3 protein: CASSRGASGRSDTGELFF

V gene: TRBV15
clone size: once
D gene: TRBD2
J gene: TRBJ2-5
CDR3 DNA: TGTGCCACCAGCCGAACTTACGGACTAGCGGGGGGATCAATCCCGGAGACCCAGTACTTC
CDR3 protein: CATSRTYGLAGGSIPETQYF

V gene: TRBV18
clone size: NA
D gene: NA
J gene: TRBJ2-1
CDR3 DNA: TGTGCCAGCTCACCGGGACATCCCGGCGGGAATGAGCAGTTCTTC
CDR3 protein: CASSPGHPGGNEQFF

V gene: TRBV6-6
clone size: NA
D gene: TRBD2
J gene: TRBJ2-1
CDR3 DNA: TGTGCCAGCAGTTCCCAGCGGGGGGGCACCTACAATGAGCAGTTCTTC
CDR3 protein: CASSSQRGGTYNEQFF

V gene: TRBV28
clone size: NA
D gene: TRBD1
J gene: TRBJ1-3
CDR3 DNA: TGTGCCAGCAGTGGGGACAGCTCTGGAAACACCATATATTTT
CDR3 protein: CASSGDSSGNTIYF

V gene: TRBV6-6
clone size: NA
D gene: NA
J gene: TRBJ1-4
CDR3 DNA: TGTGCCAGCAGTTACTCTAGGGGCCTTAATGAAAAACTGTTTTTT
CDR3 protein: CASSYSRGLNEKLFF

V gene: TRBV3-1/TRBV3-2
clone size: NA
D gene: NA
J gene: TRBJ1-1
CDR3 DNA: TGTGCCAGCAGGCGATCTGGGGTTAACACTGAAGCTTTCTTT
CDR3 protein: CASRRSGVNTEAFF

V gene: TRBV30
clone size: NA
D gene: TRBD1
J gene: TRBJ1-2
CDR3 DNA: TGTGCCTGGAGCCGACAGGGACTAAACTATGGCTACACCTTC
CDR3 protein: CAWSRQGLNYGYTF

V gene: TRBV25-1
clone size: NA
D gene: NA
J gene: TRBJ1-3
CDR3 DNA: TGTGCCAGCATTGGGCGAACCAGCTCTGGAAACACCATATATTTT
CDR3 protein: CASIGRTSSGNTIYF

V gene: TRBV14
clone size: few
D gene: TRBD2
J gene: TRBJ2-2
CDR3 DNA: TGTGCCAGCAGCCAAGGAGCGGGGACCTCGAACACCGGGGAGCTGTTTTTT
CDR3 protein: CASSQGAGTSNTGELFF

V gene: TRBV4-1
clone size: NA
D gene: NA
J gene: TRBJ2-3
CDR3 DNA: TGCGCCAGCAGCCAAGAAGAGGAGACAGATACGCAGTATTTT
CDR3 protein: CASSQEEETDTQYF

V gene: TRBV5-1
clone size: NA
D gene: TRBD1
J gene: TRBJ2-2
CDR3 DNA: TGCGCCAGCTCGGCTCAGGGGGCCACCGGGGAGCTGTTTTTT
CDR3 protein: CASSAQGATGELFF

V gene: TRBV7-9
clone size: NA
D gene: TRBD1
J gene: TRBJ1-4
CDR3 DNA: TGTGCCAGCAGTTTGGGACAGGGGGAAGAAAAACTGTTTTTT
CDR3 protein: CASSLGQGEEKLFF

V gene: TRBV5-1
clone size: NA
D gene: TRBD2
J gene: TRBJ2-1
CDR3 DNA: TGCGCCAGCAGCTTGACTAGCGGGGGGGCCTACAATGAGCAGTTCTTC
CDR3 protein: CASSLTSGGAYNEQFF

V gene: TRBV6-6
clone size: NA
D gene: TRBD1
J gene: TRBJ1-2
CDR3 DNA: TGTGCCAGCAGCCGAGGGACAGGGAATGGCTACACCTTC
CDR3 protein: CASSRGTGNGYTF